This passage covers 14 T cell receptor beta chains from one sample sequenced in a study of somatic mutations in cytotoxic T cells in rheumatoid arthritis. Assay: immunoSEQ multiplex PCR; the TCRdb copy retains only in-frame clones and omits some. The sample shows 9,500 to 15,000 clones, roughly four fifths of them seen only once. What was sequenced was CD8+ T cells sorted from blood. The receptors derive from a woman aged 55-70 years in good health.

The chain carries TRBV10-3 and TRBJ2-1; 10 positions agree with TRBD2. Germline V gene sequence: CDR1 ENHRY, CDR2 SYGVKD. V trimming: 5 bases; J trimming: 6 bases; junction bases outside the gene matches: 19. This CDR3 spans 19 amino acids. The CDR3, as DNA: TGTGCCATCAGTTCCGAATTAGCGGGGGGCCTGGGATTCGTCAATGAGCAGTTCTTC. As protein: CAISSELAGGLGFVNEQFF.

This clone has only a few counts. This chain joins TRBV6-5 and TRBJ1-6, with 8 bases that match TRBD1. The CDR3 is 13 residues long. The germline V gene has CDR1 MNHEY and CDR2 SVGAGI. After removal of 9 bases from V and 7 bases from J, the junction contained 5 bases not matched to a gene. CDR3 nucleotides: TGTGCCAGTCGACAGGGGATCAATTCACCCCTCCACTTT. Translation gives CASRQGINSPLHF.

The chain combines TRBV4-2 with TRBJ2-3, with 13 bases lining up with TRBD2. V shed 1 base and J 2 bases; nucleotides not matched to a gene: 6. Germline CDR1 reads LGHNA; CDR2 reads YNFKEQ. The CDR3 totals 18 residues. DNA of the CDR3: TGTGCCAGCAGCCAAGTTTGGACTAGCGGGGGCGACACAGATACGCAGTATTTT. This sequence encodes CASSQVWTSGGDTDTQYF.

The rearrangement joins TRBV25-1 to TRBJ1-3; TRBD1 aligns across 9 bases. The V segment lost 5 bases and the J segment 3 bases; nucleotides outside the gene matches: 8. This CDR3 has 16 residues. The germline V gene encodes CDR1 MGHDK and CDR2 SYGVNS. The CDR3 region has the DNA TGTGCCAGCAGTCCACAGGGGGCTCTAGATGGAAACACCATATATTTT. It is translated as CASSPQGALDGNTIYF.

The chain carries TRBV5-4 and TRBJ1-1; TRBD1 agrees at 10 bases. The J segment lost 4 bases and the V segment lost 3 bases, leaving 6 bases of the junction unmatched. Per germline, CDR1 SGHNT and CDR2 YYREEE (reference sequence). The CDR3 consists of 15 residues. This CDR3 is CASSSLDRGRTEAFF. The CDR3 DNA is TGTGCCAGCAGCTCCTTAGACAGGGGGCGCACTGAAGCTTTCTTT.

This chain connects TRBV19 to TRBJ2-5, with 9 bases identical to TRBD1. Germline CDR1 is LNHDA and CDR2 is SQIVND (reference sequence). This CDR3 spans 15 amino acids. J was trimmed by 4 bases and V by 3 bases; bases with no gene match: 6. CDR3 sequence (DNA): TGTGCCAGTAGTATGGGACAGGGTCGGGGAGAGACCCAGTACTTC. It encodes CASSMGQGRGETQYF.

The chain carries TRBV9 and TRBJ1-6; D may be TRBD1 (5 bases). Deletions cut 0 bases from V and 10 bases from J, with 14 bases between. CDR1 and CDR2 from the germline V gene are SGDLS and YYNGEE. This CDR3 spans 15 amino acids. The CDR3 spells CASSVEGSANSPLHF. The CDR3 region has the DNA TGTGCCAGCAGCGTAGAGGGGTCAGCCAACTCACCCCTCCACTTT.

The V call is TRBV7-9, the J call TRBJ2-5; D possibly corresponds to TRBD1 (5 bases). Germline V CDR1 and CDR2: SEHNR, FQNEAQ (reference sequence). The CDR3 has 14 residues. The V and J ends lost 4 bases and 1 base respectively, with 10 bases between them. CDR3 nucleotide sequence: TGTGCCAGCAGCTCCGACAGTTCCCAAGAGACCCAGTACTTC. Amino acids: CASSSDSSQETQYF.

This chain uses TRBV7-2 with TRBJ1-1; possible D gene TRBD1, 6 bases. Germline CDR1 and CDR2: SGHTA and FQGNSA. This CDR3 is built from 12 residues. Trimming left V 1 base short and J 11 bases short, with 11 bases between. CDR3 sequence (DNA): TGTGCCAGCAGCTTAGAGGGGGAGGGGGCTTTCTTT. This gives the protein CASSLEGEGAFF. Drawing the rest from reference TRBV7-2 and TRBJ1-1, the complete variable domain is GAGVSQSPSNKVTEKGKDVELRCDPISGHTALYWYRQSLGQGLEFLIYFQGNSAPDKSGLPSDRFSAERTGGSVSTLTIQRTQQEDSAVYLCASSLEGEGAFFGQGTRLTVV.

The chain uses TRBV5-8 and TRBJ1-2, with 7 nucleotides matching TRBD1. Trimming cost V 2 bases and J 4 bases; bases outside gene matches: 5. This CDR3 spans 14 amino acids. Germline assignment: CDR1 SGHTS and CDR2 YDEGEE. The CDR3 DNA sequence: TGTGCCAGCAGCTTCCCGACAGGGAGCTATGGCTACACCTTC. Translation gives CASSFPTGSYGYTF.

DNA for the CDR3: TGTGCCAGCAGGATGTCCAACTACGAGCAGTACGTC. Its translation: CASRMSNYEQYV. This rearrangement joins TRBV5-8 to TRBJ2-7; no reliable D call. The germline gives CDR1 SGHTS, CDR2 YDEGEE. The CDR3 contains 12 residues. The V gene lost 5 bases and the J gene lost 3 bases, with 9 bases spanning the gap.

This chain joins TRBV7-9 and TRBJ1-2; 9 bases are a match to TRBD1. The CDR3 runs to 15 residues. From germline, CDR1 is SEHNR and CDR2 FQNEAQ (reference sequence). Losses at the gene ends were 4 bases for V and 6 bases for J; bases not matched to a gene: 9. The CDR3 nucleotides read TGTGCCAGCAGCTCATCTACAGGGGGCGTAGATGGCTACACCTTC. Its protein product is CASSSSTGGVDGYTF. Full variable domain (outside the CDR3, taken from reference TRBV7-9 and TRBJ1-2): DTGVSQNPRHKITKRGQNVTFRCDPISEHNRLYWYRQTLGQGPEFLTYFQNEAQLEKSRLLSDRFSAERPKGSFSTLEIQRTEQGDSAMYLCASSSSTGGVDGYTFGSGTRLTVV.

The chain is built from TRBV10-3 and TRBJ2-2; D unresolved. The CDR3 is 15 residues long. V was trimmed by 2 bases and J by 3 bases, leaving 10 bases between them. CDR1 and CDR2 from the germline V gene are ENHRY and SYGVKD. The DNA for the CDR3 is TGTGCCATCAGTGAGGTAGCAGATGACACCGGGGAGCTGTTTTTT. Translating it yields CAISEVADDTGELFF.

The chain joins TRBV4-1 to TRBJ2-3, with 8 nucleotides matching TRBD2. The V gene end was trimmed by 0 bases and the J gene end by 6 bases; junction bases not matched to a gene: 11. The CDR3 loop spans 17 amino acids. Germline CDR1 reads MGHRA; CDR2 reads YSYEKL. CDR3 sequence: CASSQDRASGLRDTQYF. The CDR3 DNA reads as TGCGCCAGCAGCCAAGATAGGGCTAGCGGGCTACGGGATACGCAGTATTTT.